This TCR beta chain was sequenced for a study of type 1 regulatory T cells. Study background: T-allo10 is a Tr1-enriched, alloantigen-specific CD4 T cell product made in vitro.

This CDR3 is 15 amino acids long. Looked up from germline, CDR1 is MNHNY and CDR2 is SVGAGI (reference sequence). The V and J ends lost 6 bases and 3 bases respectively, with 15 bases between them. There are a few counts of this clonotype. Its target is not known. TCRdb independently ran MiXCR on the reads; one entry per CDR3 protein. The sample has about 60,000 distinct CDR3 sequences, roughly 60% seen once; the top ten hold around 1.9%. The receptor's source is a human donor in good health. The chain recombines TRBV6-6 with TRBJ1-5, with D perhaps TRBD1 (5 bases). Input material: cultured non-Tr1 T cells, either the whole culture or a sorted T cell fraction (not recorded which). CDR3 sequence reads: CASRRDGTSNQPQHF. CDR3 in DNA: TGTGCCAGCAGAAGGGACGGAACTTCCAATCAGCCCCAGCATTTT.